The clone carrying this T cell receptor (beta chain) was recorded only once. This specimen comes from a study of control samples from healthy donors and cancer patients. Repertoires were generated with immunoSEQ multiplex PCR, while TCRdb's copy carries only in-frame clones and drops some. This sample yields some 140,000 clones, of which roughly 92% are seen a single time; 11% belongs to the top ten. Germline CDR1 and CDR2: SGHDT and YYEEEE. This CDR3 is built from 13 residues. V lost 4 bases, J lost 6 bases, and 14 bases lay in between. V usage is TRBV5-6 and J usage is TRBJ2-7; D gene ambiguous. This clonotype was sampled from a man younger than 40 in good health. Sequenced material: blood. CDR3 amino acids: CASSREVHSEQYF. The CDR3 region has the DNA TGTGCCAGCAGCCGAGAAGTGCACAGCGAGCAGTACTTC.